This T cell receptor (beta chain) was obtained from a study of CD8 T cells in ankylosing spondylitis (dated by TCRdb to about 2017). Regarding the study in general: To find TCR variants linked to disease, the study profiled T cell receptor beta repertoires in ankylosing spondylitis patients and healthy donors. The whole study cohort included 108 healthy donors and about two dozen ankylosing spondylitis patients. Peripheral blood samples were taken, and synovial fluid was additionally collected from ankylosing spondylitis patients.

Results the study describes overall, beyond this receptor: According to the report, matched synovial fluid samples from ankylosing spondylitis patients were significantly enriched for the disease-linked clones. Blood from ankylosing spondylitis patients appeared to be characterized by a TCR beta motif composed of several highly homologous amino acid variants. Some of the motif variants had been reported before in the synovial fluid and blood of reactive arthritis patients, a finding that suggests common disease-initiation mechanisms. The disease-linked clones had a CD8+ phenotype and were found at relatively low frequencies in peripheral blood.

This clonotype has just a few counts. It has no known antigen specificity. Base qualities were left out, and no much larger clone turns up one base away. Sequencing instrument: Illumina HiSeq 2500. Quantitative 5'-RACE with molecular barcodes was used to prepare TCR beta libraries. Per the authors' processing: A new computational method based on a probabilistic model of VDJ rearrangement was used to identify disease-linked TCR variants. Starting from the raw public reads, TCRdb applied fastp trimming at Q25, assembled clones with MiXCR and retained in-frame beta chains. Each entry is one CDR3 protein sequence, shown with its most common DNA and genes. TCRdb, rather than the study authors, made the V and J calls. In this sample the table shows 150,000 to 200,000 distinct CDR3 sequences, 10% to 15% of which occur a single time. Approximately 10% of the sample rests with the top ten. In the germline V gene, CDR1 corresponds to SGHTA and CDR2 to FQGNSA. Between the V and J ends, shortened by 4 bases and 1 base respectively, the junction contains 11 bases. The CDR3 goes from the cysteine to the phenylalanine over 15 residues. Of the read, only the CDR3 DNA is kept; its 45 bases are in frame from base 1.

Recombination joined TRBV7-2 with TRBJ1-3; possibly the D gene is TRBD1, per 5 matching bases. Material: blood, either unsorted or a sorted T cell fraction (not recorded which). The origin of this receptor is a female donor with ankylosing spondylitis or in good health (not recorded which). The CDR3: CASSWQGSSGNTIYF. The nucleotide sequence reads TGTGCCAGCAGCTGGCAGGGTTCGTCTGGAAACACCATATATTTT. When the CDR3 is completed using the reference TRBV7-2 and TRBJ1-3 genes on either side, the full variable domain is GAGVSQSPSNKVTEKGKDVELRCDPISGHTALYWYRQSLGQGLEFLIYFQGNSAPDKSGLPSDRFSAERTGGSVSTLTIQRTQQEDSAVYLCASSWQGSSGNTIYFGEGSWLTVV.